The sequence of this T cell receptor (beta chain) was determined in a study of graft-versus-host responses after intestinal transplantation. The method was immunoSEQ multiplex PCR; TCRdb's version includes in-frame clones alone and lacks a portion of them. The sample holds some 41,000 clones; roughly 96% are singletons and the top ten take about 0.5%. Study results and limitations: GvH clones turned up in recipient marrow; some had shown up first in ileum or blood. With peak circulating GvH clone levels came an association with early post-transplant HvG declines.

With regard to this clone: No antigen is known for it.

Germline trimming cut 3 bases from V and 3 bases from J; bases unmatched to any gene: 3. The CDR3 runs to 14 residues. From germline, CDR1 is SQVTM and CDR2 ANQGSEA. The clonotype originates from a human donor who was the organ donor for an intestinal transplant. V gene TRBV29-1 combines with J gene TRBJ2-2, with 8 positions matching TRBD1. The sequencing here drew on unstimulated CD8+ T cells sorted from spleen or lymph node cells, taken before transplant. Here the CDR3 reads CSVDEQGDTGELFF. The CDR3 nucleotides are TGCAGCGTTGACGAACAGGGGGACACCGGGGAGCTGTTTTTT.